This TCR beta chain was sequenced during a study of identical twins. TCRdb reprocessed the 5' RACE reads via MiXCR and lists one record per CDR3 protein. The table shows around 530,000 distinct CDR3 sequences, with over 12% occurring only once. The same sample was also used in a study of yellow fever vaccine responses in identical twins.

This TCR derives from a woman aged 18-29 years in good health. The specimen sequenced was CD4+ T cells sorted from blood.

CDR3 loop: CAITGHQADTQYF. In nucleotides, the CDR3 is TGTGCCATCACGGGACACCAGGCAGATACGCAGTATTTT. This rearrangement joins TRBV10-3 to TRBJ2-3; maybe TRBD1 (6 bases). The ends were cut back, 7 bases at V and 4 bases at J, with 12 bases in the middle. The CDR3 is made up of 13 amino acids. Germline CDR1 reads ENHRY; CDR2 reads SYGVKD.